The rows below give T cell receptor beta chains drawn from one sample of a study of blood T cell repertoires in COVID-19. Some clones are missing from TCRdb's copy, which holds only in-frame ones; the method was immunoSEQ multiplex PCR. The sample consists of about 220,000 clones, 86% of them appearing once. The sequencing sample was made of PBMCs or T cells enriched from blood (not recorded which). These receptors were obtained from a woman in her forties with acute COVID-19. The CDR3 runs from the conserved cysteine through the conserved F or W. D genes are given only for firm matches. Expanded clones are given a class, and other clones once, few, many or no size at all.

d_call j_call clone_size v_call cdr3_nt cdr3_aa
- TRBJ2-4 - TRBV19 TGTGCCAGTAGTATGCGACAACACACTCCAGCCAAAAACATTCAGTACTTC CASSMRQHTPAKNIQYF
- TRBJ2-1 once TRBV9 TGTGCCAGCAGCGGGTATTGGGGCATCTCCTACAATGAGCAGTTCTTC CASSGYWGISYNEQFF
- TRBJ2-1 - TRBV10-3 TGTGCCTCTTCGACTGACAATGAGCAGTTCTTC CASSTDNEQFF
TRBD1 TRBJ1-2 once TRBV7-2 TGTGCCAGCAGCAGGCTCGGGACAGACTATGGCTACACCTTC CASSRLGTDYGYTF
- TRBJ1-4 - TRBV5-4 TGTGCCAGCAGCTTGGCGGCCGCCAGCGATAACCAACTGTTTTTT CASSLAAASDNQLFF
- TRBJ1-2 - TRBV4-3 TGCGCCAGCAGTTCAGGGTTGGGGTATGGCTACACCTTC CASSSGLGYGYTF
- TRBJ1-1 - TRBV6-5 TGTGCCAGCAGAAGGGGGGGCGACACTGAAGCTTTCTTT CASRRGGDTEAFF
TRBD1 TRBJ2-3 - TRBV5-4 TGTGCCAGCAGCTTGGATCAGGGGGCGGATACGCAGTATTTT CASSLDQGADTQYF
TRBD1 TRBJ2-1 - TRBV9 TGTGCCAGCAGCCCAGATGGGACAGGGGTTTACAATGAGCAGTTCTTC CASSPDGTGVYNEQFF
- TRBJ2-1 few TRBV25-1 TGTGCCAGCAGTTACCGGGGGTCCTACAATGAGCAGTTCTTC CASSYRGSYNEQFF
TRBD1 TRBJ1-4 - TRBV7-2 TGTGCCAGCAGCTCACAAAGGGGACAGGGATACATCCGAGAACTGTTTTTT CASSSQRGQGYIRELFF
- TRBJ2-1 - TRBV25-1 TGTGCCAGCAGTGAATACAAATACAATGAGCAGTTCTTC CASSEYKYNEQFF
- TRBJ1-1 - TRBV5-1 TGCGCCAGCAGCTTCAACAGGGCCGAAGCTTTCTTT CASSFNRAEAFF
- TRBJ2-3 - TRBV19 TGTGCCAGTAGTCCCCGCCCAGGGTCCCCAGATACGCAGTATTTT CASSPRPGSPDTQYF
TRBD1 TRBJ1-1 few TRBV7-9 TGTGCCAGCAGCCCCCTCGGGACAGCGAACACTGAAGCTTTCTTT CASSPLGTANTEAFF
TRBD1 TRBJ2-3 - TRBV24-1 TGTGCCACCAGTGATAGCGGACAGGGACTCACAGATACGCAGTATTTT CATSDSGQGLTDTQYF
TRBD1 TRBJ2-4 once TRBV19 TGTGCCAGTAGACCGACAGGGGAGGACATTCAGTACTTC CASRPTGEDIQYF
- TRBJ1-1 - TRBV4-1 TGCGCCAGCAGCCAACAGAGGGTTGGACCAGTATCGAACACTGAAGCTTTCTTT CASSQQRVGPVSNTEAFF
- TRBJ1-1 once TRBV19 TGTGCCAGTAGTATTCCCTCGCAGGGGACCACTGAAGCTTTCTTT CASSIPSQGTTEAFF
- TRBJ2-7 - TRBV5-4 TGTGCCAGCAGCCCGAGGGGGGGAGTCGGGTACGAGCAGTACTTC CASSPRGGVGYEQYF
TRBD2 TRBJ2-7 - TRBV5-1 TGCGCCAGCAGCTTCGGGACTAGCGAGCAGTACTTC CASSFGTSEQYF
- TRBJ1-6 - TRBV2 TGTGCCAGCAGGACCACAAGGTCGGGTAATTCACCCCTCCACTTT CASRTTRSGNSPLHF
- TRBJ1-4 - TRBV4-1 TGCGCCAGCACCCTATCGGGGACACCGGATGAAAAACTGTTTTTT CASTLSGTPDEKLFF
TRBD1 TRBJ1-2 - TRBV28 TGTGCCAGCAATTCCGACAGGGGGGGCTACACCTTC CASNSDRGGYTF
TRBD2 TRBJ2-2 - TRBV6-2/TRBV6-3 TGTGCCAGCAGCTTAGCGGGGGGGGCGAACACCGGGGAGCTGTTTTTT CASSLAGGANTGELFF
- TRBJ1-1 - TRBV12-1 TGTGCCAGCAGCGACCCGGGACAGGGGAGGAAGAACACTGAAGCTTTCTTT CASSDPGQGRKNTEAFF
- TRBJ1-1 - TRBV7-8 TGTGCCAGCAGCTTCTCAGGGAACACTGAAGCTTTCTTT CASSFSGNTEAFF
- TRBJ2-5 - TRBV28 TGTGCCAGCAGTCGAGGTAGCCTCCAAGAGACCCAGTACTTC CASSRGSLQETQYF